This TCR beta chain was identified in a study of T-cell reconstitution after alpha-beta-depleted transplantation in children. Study observations and caveats: It was reported that alpha-beta T cells came from several hundred expanded graft clones (about two months after transplant). After one year, T-cell counts and TCRbeta diversity mostly came from new T cells. In some patients, recipient T cells and intrathymic progenitors surviving conditioning explained high day-60 diversity.

The library targeted TCRbeta and was prepared with unique molecular identifiers. TCRdb reprocessed the PCR reads with MiXCR, giving one entry per CDR3 protein. Among a few hundred thousand distinct CDR3 sequences listed, around 13% were seen once. Trimming took 2 bases from V and 6 from J, leaving 10 bases between them. The length of the CDR3 is 13 residues. From germline, CDR1 is KGHSH and CDR2 LQKENI. Many counts were recorded for this clonotype. Its antigen is unknown. This rearrangement joins TRBV18 to TRBJ1-1; no clear D. This specimen consisted of PBMCs, mostly from graft donor cells, obtained 360 days after TCRalphabeta/CD19-depleted stem cell transplant. The receptor was isolated from a male patient under 18 who had a stem cell transplant for acute myeloid leukemia, so the T cells may come from the graft donor. The CDR3: CASSPVGMAEAFF. The CDR3 nucleotides read TGTGCCAGCTCACCAGTAGGGATGGCTGAAGCTTTCTTT.